This is a list of T cell receptor beta chains from one sample in a study of T cell changes during pregnancy in multiple sclerosis. The repertoire was sequenced with immunoSEQ multiplex PCR; TCRdb's copy has only in-frame clones and lacks some. The sample has tens of thousands of clones, 92% seen once; the top ten hold 0.6% to 0.7%. Sample: CD4+ T cells from peripheral blood mononuclear cells, taken after pregnancy. Source of these receptors: a female donor with multiple sclerosis, enrolled in a pregnancy study. CDR3s include the opening cysteine and the closing phenylalanine or tryptophan. A D gene is named only where the DNA matches it firmly. A clone size is listed for some rows: how often the clone was seen (once, few, many), or a class if it is expanded.

J	V	size	D	CDR3	DNA
TRBJ1-3	TRBV11-1	once	.	CASSSGGLGNTIYF	TGTGCCAGCAGCTCAGGTGGACTGGGAAACACCATATATTTT
TRBJ2-1	TRBV29-1	.	TRBD1	CSLRRDRGNEQFF	TGCAGTTTAAGGCGGGACAGGGGGAATGAGCAGTTCTTC
TRBJ1-4	TRBV6-1	.	TRBD1	CATGTAVYEKLFF	TGTGCCACCGGGACAGCAGTATATGAAAAACTGTTTTTT
TRBJ1-2	TRBV5-1	.	.	CASTADGSYGYTF	TGCGCCAGCACAGCGGACGGCTCCTATGGCTACACCTTC
TRBJ2-2	TRBV5-5	.	.	CASSLGPIGAGELFF	TGTGCCAGCAGCTTGGGCCCCATCGGGGCCGGGGAGCTGTTTTTT
TRBJ2-2	TRBV4-3	.	.	CASSPWRGPTGELFF	TGCGCCAGCAGTCCCTGGCGGGGGCCCACCGGGGAGCTGTTTTTT
TRBJ1-3	TRBV29-1	.	.	CSVEGAGTSGNTIYF	TGCAGCGTTGAAGGGGCCGGGACAAGCGGAAACACCATATATTTT
TRBJ2-5	TRBV7-2	.	.	CASSLARGPQGETQYF	TGTGCCAGCAGCTTAGCGCGCGGGCCACAGGGAGAGACCCAGTACTTC
TRBJ2-7	TRBV6-5	.	.	CASSAPGQTFDEQYF	TGTGCCAGCAGTGCTCCTGGACAGACCTTTGACGAGCAGTACTTC
TRBJ2-2	TRBV5-1	.	.	CASSSGTTNTGELFF	TGCGCCAGCAGCTCCGGGACAACAAACACCGGGGAGCTGTTTTTT
TRBJ1-1	TRBV7-3	.	TRBD1	CASSTETGMNTEAFF	TGTGCCAGCAGCACCGAGACAGGGATGAACACTGAAGCTTTCTTT
TRBJ2-1	TRBV7-3	.	.	CASSLMRGGILSYNEQFF	TGTGCCAGCAGCTTAATGCGGGGTGGGATCCTCTCCTACAATGAGCAGTTCTTC
TRBJ1-2	TRBV13	.	.	CASTLKLNYGYTF	TGTGCCAGCACCTTAAAGCTGAACTATGGCTACACCTTC
TRBJ2-7	TRBV11-1	.	TRBD2	CASSLETSGGYEQYF	TGTGCCAGCAGCTTAGAGACTAGCGGGGGCTACGAGCAGTACTTC
TRBJ2-2	TRBV29-1	.	TRBD2	CSVATYSGGIYTGELFF	TGCAGCGTTGCCACCTATAGCGGGGGAATCTATACCGGGGAGCTGTTTTTT
TRBJ1-1	TRBV9	.	.	CASSVQALNTEAFF	TGTGCCAGCAGCGTACAGGCCTTGAACACTGAAGCTTTCTTT
TRBJ2-4	TRBV30	.	TRBD2	CAWSVKPLTSGGAKNIQYF	TGTGCCTGGAGTGTAAAACCCCTAACTAGCGGGGGTGCCAAAAACATTCAGTACTTC
TRBJ1-3	TRBV7-3	.	TRBD1	CASSLQGGTGNTIYF	TGTGCCAGCAGCCTACAGGGGGGCACTGGAAACACCATATATTTT
TRBJ1-2	TRBV5-5	.	.	CASSGITGWDGYTF	TGTGCCAGCAGCGGAATCACAGGGTGGGATGGCTACACCTTC
TRBJ1-2	TRBV10-3	.	TRBD1	CATPGRDRASGYTF	TGTGCCACCCCCGGACGGGACAGGGCCTCTGGCTACACCTTC
TRBJ2-6	TRBV9	.	.	CASSVTGPGANVLTF	TGTGCCAGCAGCGTCACAGGGCCCGGGGCCAACGTCCTGACTTTC
TRBJ2-5	TRBV5-1	.	TRBD2	CASSSLGLAGKETQYF	TGCGCCAGCAGCTCTCTCGGGCTAGCGGGGAAAGAGACCCAGTACTTC
TRBJ1-2	TRBV19	.	TRBD1	CASSHLGDSDYGYTF	TGTGCCAGTAGTCATCTTGGGGACAGCGACTATGGCTACACCTTC
TRBJ2-1	TRBV19	.	.	CASRPRGSSYNEQFF	TGTGCCAGTAGACCGCGGGGTTCCTCCTACAATGAGCAGTTCTTC
TRBJ1-1	TRBV6-4	.	.	CASSEKFSTEAFF	TGTGCCAGCAGCGAGAAGTTTTCCACTGAAGCTTTCTTT
TRBJ1-2	TRBV7-2	.	.	CASSLGGLLYGYTF	TGTGCCAGCAGCTTAGGAGGACTTCTCTATGGCTACACCTTC
TRBJ1-1	TRBV5-1	.	TRBD1	CASRKDRDTEAFF	TGCGCCAGCAGAAAAGACAGGGACACTGAAGCTTTCTTT
TRBJ2-5	TRBV30	once	.	CAWSVIGLNSETQYF	TGTGCCTGGAGTGTTATTGGTCTCAACTCCGAGACCCAGTACTTC
TRBJ2-3	TRBV9	.	.	CASSVTSLDTDTQYF	TGTGCCAGCAGCGTTACTTCTTTAGACACAGATACGCAGTATTTT
TRBJ2-1	TRBV19	.	TRBD2	CASSIFSGGSSYNEQFF	TGTGCCAGTAGTATCTTTAGCGGGGGCAGCTCCTACAATGAGCAGTTCTTC
TRBJ2-6	TRBV19	once	.	CASSGAGANVLTF	TGTGCCAGTTCCGGGGCTGGGGCCAACGTCCTGACTTTC
TRBJ1-5	TRBV7-3	few	.	CASSRRPSEPQHF	TGTGCCAGCAGCAGGAGGCCTTCGGAGCCCCAGCATTTT
TRBJ1-1	TRBV7-9	.	.	CASSLARPRQVNTEAFF	TGTGCCAGCAGCTTAGCGCGCCCGCGACAGGTTAACACTGAAGCTTTCTTT
TRBJ1-1	TRBV2	.	.	CASSGGPYEAFF	TGTGCCAGCAGTGGGGGGCCCTATGAAGCTTTCTTT
TRBJ1-2	TRBV6-1	.	TRBD1	CASSEGRQGDGYTF	TGTGCCAGCAGTGAAGGAAGACAGGGTGATGGCTACACCTTC
TRBJ2-1	TRBV5-1	.	TRBD2	CASSWTSGSSLDEQFF	TGCGCCAGCAGCTGGACTAGCGGCTCCAGTCTCGATGAGCAGTTCTTC
TRBJ1-1	TRBV6-5	few	.	CASSYTGSGTEAFF	TGTGCCAGCAGTTATACAGGTTCCGGCACTGAAGCTTTCTTT
TRBJ1-2	TRBV6-6	once	TRBD1	CASSNPGQGVRGYTF	TGTGCCAGCAGTAACCCGGGACAGGGGGTTCGTGGCTACACCTTC
TRBJ2-2	TRBV11-2	.	TRBD2	CASSLSGGAGELFF	TGTGCCAGCAGCTTGTCGGGGGGGGCCGGGGAGCTGTTTTTT
TRBJ2-5	TRBV9	.	TRBD2	CASSEGLAGTQETQYF	TGTGCCAGCAGCGAGGGGCTAGCGGGGACGCAAGAGACCCAGTACTTC
TRBJ1-5	TRBV6-1	.	.	CASSEVGGYNQPQHF	TGTGCCAGCAGTGAAGTGGGGGGATACAATCAGCCCCAGCATTTT
TRBJ2-3	TRBV6-6	.	TRBD1	CASRTGDTQYF	TGTGCCAGCAGGACAGGGGATACGCAGTATTTT
TRBJ1-5	TRBV7-3	once	.	CASSPPGISNQPQHF	TGTGCCAGCAGCCCCCCGGGGATTTCGAATCAGCCCCAGCATTTT
TRBJ2-7	TRBV7-2	.	TRBD1	CASSVTGGIYEQYF	TGTGCCAGCAGCGTGACAGGGGGCATCTACGAGCAGTACTTC
TRBJ1-5	TRBV21-1	.	.	CASSKAPPDSPSRQPQHF	TGTGCCAGCAGCAAAGCCCCGCCGGACAGCCCGTCCAGGCAGCCCCAGCATTTT
TRBJ1-5	TRBV25-1	.	.	CASSPHGGMGGNQPQHF	TGTGCCAGCAGTCCCCATGGGGGGATGGGTGGCAATCAGCCCCAGCATTTT
TRBJ2-5	TRBV19	once	.	CASSMYRVHAQETQYF	TGTGCCAGTAGTATGTACAGGGTGCACGCGCAAGAGACCCAGTACTTC
TRBJ2-3	TRBV11-3	.	TRBD2	CASSPGTSGGDTQYF	TGTGCCAGCAGCCCAGGGACTAGCGGGGGAGATACGCAGTATTTT
TRBJ1-3	TRBV5-1	.	.	CASSSDRGASGNTIYF	TGCGCCAGCAGCTCAGATCGCGGGGCGAGCGGAAACACCATATATTTT
TRBJ1-2	TRBV6-4	.	.	CASSDRRGYGYTF	TGTGCCAGCAGTGACAGAAGGGGCTATGGCTACACCTTC
TRBJ2-1	TRBV5-4	.	TRBD2	CASSSPGSGGSEQFF	TGTGCCAGCAGCTCCCCGGGTAGCGGGGGTTCTGAGCAGTTCTTC
TRBJ2-7	TRBV7-9	.	TRBD2	CASSRGGGPPYEQYF	TGTGCCAGCAGCCGGGGCGGGGGGCCCCCCTACGAGCAGTACTTC